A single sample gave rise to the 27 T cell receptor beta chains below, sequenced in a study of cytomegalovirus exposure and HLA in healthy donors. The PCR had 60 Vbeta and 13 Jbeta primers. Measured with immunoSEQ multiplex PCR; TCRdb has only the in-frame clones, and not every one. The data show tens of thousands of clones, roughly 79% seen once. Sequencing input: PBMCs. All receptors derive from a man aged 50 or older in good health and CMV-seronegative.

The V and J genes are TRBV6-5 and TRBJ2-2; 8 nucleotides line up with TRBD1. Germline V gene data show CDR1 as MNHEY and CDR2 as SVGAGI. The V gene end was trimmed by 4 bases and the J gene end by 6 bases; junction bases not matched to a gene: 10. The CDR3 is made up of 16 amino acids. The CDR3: CASSLGDRRVAGELFF. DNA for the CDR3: TGTGCCAGCAGTTTGGGGGACAGGCGGGTGGCCGGGGAGCTGTTTTTT.

The chain's CDR3 is CASSFVAGLNEQYF. The CDR3 bases are TGTGCCAGCAGTTTCGTTGCGGGCCTGAACGAGCAGTACTTC. The V gene is TRBV28, the J gene TRBJ2-7; tentatively, D is TRBD2 (5 bases). CDR1 and CDR2 from the germline V gene are MDHEN and SYDVKM. The V end lost 3 bases, the J end lost 5 bases, and 14 bases lay between the germline ends. This CDR3 comprises 14 residues.

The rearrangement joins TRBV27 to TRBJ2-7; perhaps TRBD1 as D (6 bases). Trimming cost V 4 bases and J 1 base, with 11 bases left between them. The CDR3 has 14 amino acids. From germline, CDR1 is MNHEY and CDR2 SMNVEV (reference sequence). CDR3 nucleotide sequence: TGTGCCAGCAGTTGGGGGCCTGGATCCTACGAGCAGTACTTC. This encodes CASSWGPGSYEQYF.

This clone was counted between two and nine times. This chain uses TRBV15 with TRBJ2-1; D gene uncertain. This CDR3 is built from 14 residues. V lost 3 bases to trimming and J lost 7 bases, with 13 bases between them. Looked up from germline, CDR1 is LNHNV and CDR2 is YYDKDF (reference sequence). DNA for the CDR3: TGTGCCACCAGCAGCGAATTCACTCCAAATGAGCAGTTCTTC. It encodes CATSSEFTPNEQFF.

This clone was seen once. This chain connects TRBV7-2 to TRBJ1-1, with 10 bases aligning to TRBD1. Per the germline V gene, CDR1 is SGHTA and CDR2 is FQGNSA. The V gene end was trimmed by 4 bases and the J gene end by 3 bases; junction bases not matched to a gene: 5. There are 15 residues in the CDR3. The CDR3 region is CASSYRQGAYTEAFF. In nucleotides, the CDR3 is TGTGCCAGCAGCTACCGACAGGGGGCTTACACTGAAGCTTTCTTT. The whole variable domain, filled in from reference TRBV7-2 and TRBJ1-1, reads GAGVSQSPSNKVTEKGKDVELRCDPISGHTALYWYRQSLGQGLEFLIYFQGNSAPDKSGLPSDRFSAERTGGSVSTLTIQRTQQEDSAVYLCASSYRQGAYTEAFFGQGTRLTVV.

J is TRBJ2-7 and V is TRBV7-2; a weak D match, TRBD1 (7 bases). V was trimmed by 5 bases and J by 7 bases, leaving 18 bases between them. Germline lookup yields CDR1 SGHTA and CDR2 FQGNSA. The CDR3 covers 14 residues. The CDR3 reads CASSPRGDGREQYF. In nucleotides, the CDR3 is TGTGCCAGCAGCCCCAGGGGGGATGGCAGAGAGCAGTACTTC. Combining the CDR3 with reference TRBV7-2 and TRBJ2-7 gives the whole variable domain GAGVSQSPSNKVTEKGKDVELRCDPISGHTALYWYRQSLGQGLEFLIYFQGNSAPDKSGLPSDRFSAERTGGSVSTLTIQRTQQEDSAVYLCASSPRGDGREQYFGPGTRLTVT.

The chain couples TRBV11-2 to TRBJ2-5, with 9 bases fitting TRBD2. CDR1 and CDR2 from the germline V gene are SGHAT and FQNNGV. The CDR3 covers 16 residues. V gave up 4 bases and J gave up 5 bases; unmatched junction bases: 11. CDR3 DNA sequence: TGTGCCAGCAGCTCGGGGGGGCTAGCGGGGAAGGAGACCCAGTACTTC. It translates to CASSSGGLAGKETQYF.

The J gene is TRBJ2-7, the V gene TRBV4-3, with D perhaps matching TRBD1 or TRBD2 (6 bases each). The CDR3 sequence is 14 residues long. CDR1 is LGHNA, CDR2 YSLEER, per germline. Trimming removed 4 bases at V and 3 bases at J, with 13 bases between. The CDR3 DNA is TGCGCCAGCAGCCCAGAGGGGGGTGGCTACGAGCAGTACTTC. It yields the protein CASSPEGGGYEQYF.

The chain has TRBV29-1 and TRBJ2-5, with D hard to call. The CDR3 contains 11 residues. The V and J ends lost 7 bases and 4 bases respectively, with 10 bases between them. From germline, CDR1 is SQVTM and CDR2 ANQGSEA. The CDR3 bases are TGCAGCGCACGCGGCGGAGAGACCCAGTACTTC. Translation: CSARGGETQYF.

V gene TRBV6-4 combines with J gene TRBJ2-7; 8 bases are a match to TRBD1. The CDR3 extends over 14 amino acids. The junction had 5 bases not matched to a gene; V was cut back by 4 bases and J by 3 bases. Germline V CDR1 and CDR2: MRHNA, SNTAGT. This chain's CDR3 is CASSAGTGGYEQYF. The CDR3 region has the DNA TGTGCCAGCAGTGCCGGAACAGGGGGCTACGAGCAGTACTTC.

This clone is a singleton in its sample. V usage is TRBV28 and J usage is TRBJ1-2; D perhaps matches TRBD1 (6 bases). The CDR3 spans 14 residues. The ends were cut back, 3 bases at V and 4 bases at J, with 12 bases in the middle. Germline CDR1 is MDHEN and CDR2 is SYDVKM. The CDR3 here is CASSLAGASYGYTF. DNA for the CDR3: TGTGCCAGCAGTTTGGCAGGGGCGAGCTATGGCTACACCTTC.

The DNA of the CDR3 is TGTGCCAGCAGCTTAGGAGCGGGAGTCAATGAGCAGTTCTTC. Encoded protein: CASSLGAGVNEQFF. The chain is built from TRBV7-9 and TRBJ2-1; TRBD2 matches 8 bases. Germline V gives CDR1 SEHNR, CDR2 FQNEAQ (reference sequence). The CDR3 runs 14 residues. The V and J ends lost 1 base and 6 bases, in that order; junction bases with no gene match: 2.

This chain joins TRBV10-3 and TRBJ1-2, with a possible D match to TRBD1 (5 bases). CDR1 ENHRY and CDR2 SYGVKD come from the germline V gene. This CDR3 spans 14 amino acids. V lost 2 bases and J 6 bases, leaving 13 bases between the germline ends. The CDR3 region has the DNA TGTGCCATCAGTGAGGAGGCAGGGCGGCATGGCTACACCTTC. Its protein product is CAISEEAGRHGYTF.

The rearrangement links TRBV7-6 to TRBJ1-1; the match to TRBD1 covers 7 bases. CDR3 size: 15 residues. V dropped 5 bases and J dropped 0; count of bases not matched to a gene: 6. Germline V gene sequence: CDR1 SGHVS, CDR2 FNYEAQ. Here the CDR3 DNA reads TGTGCCAGCAGCCCATCAGGGGGGATGAACACTGAAGCTTTCTTT. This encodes CASSPSGGMNTEAFF. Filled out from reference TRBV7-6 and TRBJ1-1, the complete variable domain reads GAGVSQSPRYKVTKRGQDVALRCDPISGHVSLYWYRQALGQGPEFLTYFNYEAQQDKSGLPNDRFSAERPEGSISTLTIQRTEQRDSAMYRCASSPSGGMNTEAFFGQGTRLTVV.

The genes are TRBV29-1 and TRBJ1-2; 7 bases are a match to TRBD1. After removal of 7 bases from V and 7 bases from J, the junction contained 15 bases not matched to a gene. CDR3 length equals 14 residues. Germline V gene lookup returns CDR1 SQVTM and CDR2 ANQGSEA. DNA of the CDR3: TGCAGCGCGGATACAGGGGCAGTGGTATCTGGCTACACCTTC. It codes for CSADTGAVVSGYTF.

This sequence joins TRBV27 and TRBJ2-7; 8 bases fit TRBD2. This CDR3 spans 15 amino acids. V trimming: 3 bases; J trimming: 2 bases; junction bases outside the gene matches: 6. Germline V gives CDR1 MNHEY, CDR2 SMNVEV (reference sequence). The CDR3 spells CASSFGTSGTYEQYF. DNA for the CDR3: TGTGCCAGCAGTTTTGGTACTAGCGGTACCTACGAGCAGTACTTC.

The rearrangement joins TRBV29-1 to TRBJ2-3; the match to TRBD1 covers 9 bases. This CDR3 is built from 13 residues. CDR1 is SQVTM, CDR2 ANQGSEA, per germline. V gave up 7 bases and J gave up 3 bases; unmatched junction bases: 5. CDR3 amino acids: CSATGGSTDTQYF. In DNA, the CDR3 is TGCAGCGCGACAGGGGGAAGTACAGATACGCAGTATTTT.

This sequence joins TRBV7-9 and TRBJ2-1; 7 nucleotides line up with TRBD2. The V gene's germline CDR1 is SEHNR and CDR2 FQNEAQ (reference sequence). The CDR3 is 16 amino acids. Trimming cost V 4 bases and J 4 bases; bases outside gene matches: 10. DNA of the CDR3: TGTGCCAGCAGCTCCCGAGGGGTGCGGGAGTACAATGAGCAGTTCTTC. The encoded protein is CASSSRGVREYNEQFF.

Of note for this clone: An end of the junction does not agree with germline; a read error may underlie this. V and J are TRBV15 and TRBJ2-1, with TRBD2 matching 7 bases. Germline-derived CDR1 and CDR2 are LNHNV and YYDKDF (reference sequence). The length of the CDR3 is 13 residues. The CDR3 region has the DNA TGTGCCACCAGCAGACTAGCGGACTTTTTGAAGATCTTC. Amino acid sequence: CATSRLADFLKIF.

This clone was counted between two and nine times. In DNA, the CDR3 is TGTGCCAGCAGCTGGGGGACATACCAAGAGACCCAGTACTTC. This translates into CASSWGTYQETQYF. The rearrangement links TRBV7-8 to TRBJ2-5; a possible D gene is TRBD1 (6 bases). Germline CDR1 SGHVS, CDR2 FQNEAQ. The CDR3 contains 14 residues. The germline V and J ends were trimmed by 4 bases and 0 bases, with 9 bases remaining between them.

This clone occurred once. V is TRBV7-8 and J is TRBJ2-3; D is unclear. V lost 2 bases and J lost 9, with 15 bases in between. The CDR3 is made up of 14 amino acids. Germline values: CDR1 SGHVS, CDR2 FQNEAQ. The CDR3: CASSLLQGSDTQYF. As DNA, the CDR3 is TGTGCCAGCAGCTTACTTCAAGGCAGCGACACGCAGTATTTT.

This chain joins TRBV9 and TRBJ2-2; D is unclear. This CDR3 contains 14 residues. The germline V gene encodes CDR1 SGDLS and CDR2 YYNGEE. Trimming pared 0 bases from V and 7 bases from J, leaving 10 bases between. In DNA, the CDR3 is TGTGCCAGCAGCGTAGAGGTGGGCGTCGGGGAGCTGTTTTTT. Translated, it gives CASSVEVGVGELFF.

Here the CDR3 reads CASSPTGREETQYF. As DNA, the CDR3 is TGTGCCAGCAGCCCGACAGGGAGAGAAGAGACCCAGTACTTC. The chain joins TRBV5-5 to TRBJ2-5, with TRBD1 matching 7 bases. Trimming at V came to 4 bases and at J to 3 bases, leaving 6 bases not matched to a gene. The CDR3 spans 14 residues. The germline V gene has CDR1 SGHKS and CDR2 YYEKEE (reference sequence).

Written as DNA, the CDR3 is TGTGCCAGCAGTACTGGGCCTCGGGAGAAACTGTTTTTT. Residues: CASSTGPREKLFF. The gene calls are TRBV27 and TRBJ1-4; the D is unclear. V shed 5 bases and J shed 11 bases, with 15 bases lying between them. The CDR3 runs to 13 residues. Germline V gives CDR1 MNHEY, CDR2 SMNVEV (reference sequence).

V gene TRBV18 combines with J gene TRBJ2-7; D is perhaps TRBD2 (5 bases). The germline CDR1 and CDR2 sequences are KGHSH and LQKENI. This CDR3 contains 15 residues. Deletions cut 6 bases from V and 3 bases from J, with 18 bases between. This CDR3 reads CASSRPSGVNYEQYF. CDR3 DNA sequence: TGTGCCAGCTCGCGGCCAAGCGGAGTTAACTACGAGCAGTACTTC.

CDR3: CASSLDQSGTGGSRANVLTF. Here the CDR3 DNA reads TGTGCCAGCAGCTTGGACCAATCCGGGACAGGGGGTTCTAGGGCCAACGTCCTGACTTTC. This chain links TRBV7-8 with TRBJ2-6; 11 nucleotides align to TRBD1. This CDR3 has 20 residues. Germline V gene sequence: CDR1 SGHVS, CDR2 FQNEAQ. Trimming cost V 3 bases and J 5 bases; bases outside gene matches: 15.

The DNA of the CDR3 is TGTGCCGACTCAGGACTAGCGGGAGTCTACGAGCAGTACTTC. This gives the protein CADSGLAGVYEQYF. J is TRBJ2-7 and V is TRBV15; 13 positions agree with TRBD2. There are 14 residues in the CDR3. Germline trimming cut 11 bases from V and 3 bases from J; bases unmatched to any gene: 7. The germline V gene has CDR1 LNHNV and CDR2 YYDKDF (reference sequence).